The 7 T cell receptor beta chains presented below share a single source sample, sequenced in a study of PD-1 blockade in classical Hodgkin lymphoma. Every patient experienced relapse after autologous stem cell transplantation, and brentuximab vedotin exposure varied. Only in-frame clones appear in the TCRdb table, and some are missing; sequencing was by immunoSEQ multiplex PCR. This sample has about 46,000 clones, with around 80% found just once. The sample here was peripheral blood mononuclear cells (PBMCs), taken before the second cycle of nivolumab. The receptors here all came from a human donor with classical Hodgkin lymphoma.

V gene TRBV2 combines with J gene TRBJ2-6; D uncertain. Germline V gives CDR1 SNHLY, CDR2 FYNNEI. Deletions cut 2 bases from V and 0 bases from J, with 11 bases between. The CDR3 is 17 residues long. The CDR3 reads CASSETLTGSGANVLTF. The CDR3 coding sequence is TGTGCCAGCAGTGAAACCCTTACGGGCTCTGGGGCCAACGTCCTGACTTTC. Combining the CDR3 with reference TRBV2 and TRBJ2-6 gives the whole variable domain EPEVTQTPSHQVTQMGQEVILRCVPISNHLYFYWYRQILGQKVEFLVSFYNNEISEKSEIFDDQFSVERPDGSNFTLKIRSTKLEDSAMYFCASSETLTGSGANVLTFGAGSRLTVL.

The chain combines TRBV19 with TRBJ2-7, with D possibly matching TRBD2 (7 bases). The CDR3 loop spans 16 amino acids. V lost 2 bases, J lost 5 bases, and 19 bases lay in between. Looked up from germline, CDR1 is LNHDA and CDR2 is SQIVND (reference sequence). For the CDR3, the DNA is TGTGCCAGTAGTATATCGTGGGGGGGGCTAACCGACGAGCAGTACTTC. Residues: CASSISWGGLTDEQYF.

The chain uses TRBV25-1 and TRBJ2-7; D gene unclear. Trimming left V 4 bases short and J 12 bases short, with 13 bases between. Germline V CDR1 and CDR2: MGHDK, SYGVNS. The CDR3 totals 11 residues. CDR3 coding DNA: TGTGCCAGCAGTGGGGGATCTCGGTCGTACTTC. It specifies CASSGGSRSYF.

V is TRBV6-6 and J is TRBJ2-7; 7 bases are shared with TRBD1. The CDR3 length is 13 residues. The germline CDR1 and CDR2 sequences are MNHNY and SVGAGI (reference sequence). V trimming: 4 bases; J trimming: 3 bases; junction bases outside the gene matches: 3. The CDR3 DNA follows: TGTGCCAGCAGTTTATACAGGGGCTACGAGCAGTACTTC. Its translation: CASSLYRGYEQYF.

The V call is TRBV4-2, the J call TRBJ1-1; no clear D. Trimming cost V 1 base and J 1 base, with 7 bases left between them. Germline CDR1 is LGHNA and CDR2 is YNFKEQ. The CDR3 spans 14 residues. CDR3 amino acids: CASSQGGGNTEAFF. For the CDR3, the DNA is TGTGCCAGCAGCCAAGGAGGAGGGAACACTGAAGCTTTCTTT.

CDR3 loop: CASRPHILMGQFF. CDR3 coding DNA: TGTGCCAGCAGGCCCCACATTCTAATGGGGCAGTTCTTC. The gene calls are TRBV6-1 and TRBJ2-1; D gene ambiguous. The length of the CDR3 is 13 residues. Germline V gene lookup returns CDR1 MNHNS and CDR2 SASEGT. V was clipped by 6 bases and J by 12 bases, with 18 bases between them.

The table lists this clone with a count of one. This rearrangement joins TRBV30 to TRBJ1-2, with TRBD1 as a possible D gene (5 bases). The CDR3 spans 16 residues. Trimming shortened V by 0 bases and J by 2 bases, and 16 bases separated the two germline ends. CDR1 is GTSNPN and CDR2 is SVGIG in the germline V gene (reference sequence). The CDR3 sequence: CAWSVHAGWKNYGYTF. CDR3 in DNA: TGTGCCTGGAGTGTACACGCAGGGTGGAAGAACTATGGCTACACCTTC.